The 25 T cell receptor beta chains below come from one sample, sequenced in a study of immunodeficiency. TCRdb's table, derived via immunoSEQ multiplex PCR, lists solely in-frame clones and lacks some. Of a few thousand clones in the sample, 91% were seen once. Sequencing was carried out using CD4+ T cells from blood. These receptors were taken from a human donor in good health.

The chain is built from TRBV4-1 and TRBJ2-7; D may be TRBD1 (6 bases). This CDR3 contains 14 residues. Germline CDR1 is MGHRA and CDR2 is YSYEKL. The V end lost 0 bases, the J end lost 2 bases, and 8 bases lay between the germline ends. The CDR3 coding sequence is TGCGCCAGCAGCCAAGAACGGACAGCCTACGAGCAGTACTTC. Translating it yields CASSQERTAYEQYF.

This sequence joins TRBV19 and TRBJ1-5, with 12 bases aligning to TRBD1. This CDR3 comprises 18 residues. The germline CDR1 and CDR2 sequences are LNHDA and SQIVND (reference sequence). V lost 7 bases and J lost 6; bases outside the gene matches: 16. CDR3 residues: CASTPAGTGGLVGQPQHF. In DNA, the CDR3 is TGTGCCAGTACCCCAGCCGGGACAGGGGGCTTAGTTGGTCAGCCCCAGCATTTT.

The CDR3 sequence: CASSQGQGVWGELFF. The CDR3 coding sequence is TGTGCCAGCAGCCAAGGGCAGGGCGTCTGGGGGGAGCTGTTTTTT. The gene calls are TRBV14 and TRBJ2-2; maybe TRBD1 (5 bases). This CDR3 has 15 amino acids. Trimming pared 1 base from V and 8 bases from J, leaving 14 bases between. Per the germline V gene, CDR1 is SGHDN and CDR2 is FVKESK.

For the CDR3, the DNA is TGTGCCAGCAGTTTATCGAGACGGGGAGGTGGTGAGCAGTACTTC. This encodes CASSLSRRGGGEQYF. This chain joins TRBV27 and TRBJ2-7, with TRBD2 as a possible D gene (6 bases). CDR3 length equals 15 residues. The V gene lost 0 bases and the J gene lost 7 bases, with 16 bases spanning the gap. From germline, CDR1 is MNHEY and CDR2 SMNVEV (reference sequence).

This chain joins TRBV4-2 and TRBJ2-7; D is possibly TRBD1 or TRBD2 (5 bases each). Trimming removed 0 bases at V and 9 bases at J, with 15 bases between. This CDR3 is 14 amino acids long. Germline V gene sequence: CDR1 LGHNA, CDR2 YNFKEQ. This chain's CDR3 is CASSQDGPGGGQYF. The CDR3 DNA is TGTGCCAGCAGCCAAGACGGGCCGGGTGGGGGGCAGTACTTC.

This clone has only one observation. The rearrangement uses TRBV18 and TRBJ1-4; TRBD1 agrees at 11 bases. The CDR3 contains 17 residues. The V gene end was trimmed by 2 bases and the J gene end by 4 bases; junction bases not matched to a gene: 6. Germline values: CDR1 KGHSH, CDR2 LQKENI. The CDR3: CASSPWTGGAGNEKLFF. CDR3 bases: TGTGCCAGCTCACCATGGACAGGGGGCGCGGGTAATGAAAAACTGTTTTTT. Supplemented by reference TRBV18 and TRBJ1-4, the full variable domain reads NAGVMQNPRHLVRRRGQEARLRCSPMKGHSHVYWYRQLPEEGLKFMVYLQKENIIDESGMPKERFSAEFPKEGPSILRIQQVVRGDSAAYFCASSPWTGGAGNEKLFFGSGTQLSVL.

The V and J genes are TRBV2 and TRBJ1-5, with a tentative D call TRBD1 (5 bases). The CDR3 contains 12 residues. Germline loops: CDR1 SNHLY, CDR2 FYNNEI. Trimming took 5 bases from V and 6 from J, leaving 8 bases between them. The chain's CDR3 is CASSSTGQPQHF. CDR3 sequence (DNA): TGTGCCAGCAGTTCAACAGGTCAGCCCCAGCATTTT.

V gene TRBV5-1 combines with J gene TRBJ2-3, with 7 bases that match TRBD2. The germline V gene encodes CDR1 SGHRS and CDR2 YFSETQ. The CDR3 covers 14 residues. V was clipped by 4 bases and J by 5 bases; unmatched bases: 7. Here the CDR3 reads CASSGGGIGDTQYF. Written as DNA, the CDR3 is TGCGCCAGCAGCGGGGGAGGGATCGGAGATACGCAGTATTTT.

A few counts support this clone. This chain links TRBV7-8 with TRBJ2-3; D possibly corresponds to TRBD1 (6 bases). Germline loops: CDR1 SGHVS, CDR2 FQNEAQ. This CDR3 spans 12 amino acids. V was pared by 5 bases and J by 8 bases, with 11 bases between. In DNA form, the CDR3 reads TGTGCCAGCAGCGAAAGCAGGGGTACGCAGTATTTT. This sequence encodes CASSESRGTQYF.

The genes are TRBV9 and TRBJ1-1, with 7 bases fitting TRBD1. Looked up from germline, CDR1 is SGDLS and CDR2 is YYNGEE. CDR3 size: 14 residues. Trimming took 2 bases from V and 1 from J; bases not matched to a gene: 2. The CDR3 DNA sequence: TGTGCCAGCAGCGTCGGACAGGCGAACACTGAAGCTTTCTTT. It is translated as CASSVGQANTEAFF.

This rearrangement joins TRBV2 to TRBJ1-2; the match to TRBD1 covers 8 bases. V lost 11 bases and J lost 1; bases outside the gene matches: 12. The germline V gene encodes CDR1 SNHLY and CDR2 FYNNEI. This CDR3 comprises 15 residues. The CDR3 nucleotides read TGTGCCTCCCGGGACAGGATAAATAATAACTATGGCTACACCTTC. The encoded protein is CASRDRINNNYGYTF.

This clone occurred a few times. V usage is TRBV9 and J usage is TRBJ1-2; tentative D call: TRBD1 (5 bases). V was cut by 4 bases and J by 4 bases, with 11 bases left in between. Germline assignment: CDR1 SGDLS and CDR2 YYNGEE. The CDR3 runs to 13 residues. The CDR3 coding sequence is TGTGCCAGCAGCCTCGACAGCTCCTATGGCTACACCTTC. Its protein product is CASSLDSSYGYTF. Full variable domain (rest looked up from reference TRBV9 and TRBJ1-2): DSGVTQTPKHLITATGQRVTLRCSPRSGDLSVYWYQQSLDQGLQFLIQYYNGEERAKGNILERFSAQQFPDLHSELNLSSLELGDSALYFCASSLDSSYGYTFGSGTRLTVV.

V and J are TRBV6-6 and TRBJ2-7; D is unresolved. Trimming left V 4 bases short and J 3 bases short, with 10 bases between. CDR1 and CDR2 (germline): MNHNY, SVGAGI (reference sequence). CDR3 length equals 13 residues. This CDR3 reads CASSSRLIYEQYF. In DNA form, the CDR3 reads TGTGCCAGCAGTTCACGACTTATCTACGAGCAGTACTTC.

The chain is built from TRBV20-1 and TRBJ1-4, with 7 bases matching TRBD1. J gave up 5 bases and V 3 bases, and 6 bases lay outside the gene matches. CDR3 size: 14 residues. Germline loops: CDR1 DFQATT, CDR2 SNEGSKA (reference sequence). The DNA of the CDR3 is TGCAGTGCTAGTGGGGGACAGATAAATGAAAAACTGTTTTTT. Protein product: CSASGGQINEKLFF.

The chain uses TRBV5-4 and TRBJ2-7; possibly TRBD1 or TRBD2 for D (5 bases each). CDR3 size: 16 residues. Trimming took off 4 bases at V and 6 bases at J, with 23 bases between the two ends. CDR1 is SGHNT, CDR2 YYREEE, per germline (reference sequence). The CDR3 loop reads CASSPVRDPKGSEQYF. The CDR3 DNA reads TGTGCCAGCAGCCCCGTCCGGGACCCCAAAGGGAGCGAGCAGTACTTC.

V is TRBV5-1 and J is TRBJ2-5; possibly TRBD2 for D (5 bases). Trimming shortened V by 3 bases and J by 5 bases, and 14 bases separated the two germline ends. From germline, CDR1 is SGHRS and CDR2 YFSETQ. The CDR3 loop spans 14 amino acids. CDR3 nucleotides: TGCGCCAGCAGCTCCGCATCGTCGGGGGAGACCCAGTACTTC. Encoded protein: CASSSASSGETQYF. The full variable domain, rest sourced from reference TRBV5-1 and TRBJ2-5, is KAGVTQTPRYLIKTRGQQVTLSCSPISGHRSVSWYQQTPGQGLQFLFEYFSETQRNKGNFPGRFSGRQFSNSRSEMNVSTLELGDSALYLCASSSASSGETQYFGPGTRLLVL.

The V call is TRBV7-3, the J call TRBJ1-6, with D hard to call. The CDR3 is 14 amino acids. The V end lost 1 base, the J end lost 7 bases, and 8 bases lay between the germline ends. Germline V gene sequence: CDR1 SGHTA, CDR2 FQGTGA. CDR3 sequence reads: CASSLNGRNSPLHF. CDR3 sequence (DNA): TGTGCCAGCAGCTTAAATGGCCGGAATTCACCCCTCCACTTT.

This clone was counted a single time. DNA for the CDR3: TGTGCCAGCAGCTATTCGGGACTAGTCGTGGGAGATACGCAGTATTTT. Translated: CASSYSGLVVGDTQYF. The rearrangement joins TRBV5-4 to TRBJ2-3; the match to TRBD2 covers 8 bases. Germline V gives CDR1 SGHNT, CDR2 YYREEE (reference sequence). The V segment lost 3 bases and the J segment 5 bases; nucleotides outside the gene matches: 11. The CDR3 is 16 amino acids.

This chain connects TRBV24-1 to TRBJ2-1; 7 nucleotides line up with TRBD2. This CDR3 has 16 amino acids. Germline CDR1 is KGHDR and CDR2 is SFDVKD. With 3 bases clipped from V and 2 bases from J, the junction kept 6 bases outside the gene matches. The CDR3 sequence: CATSDPGAGTYNEQFF. CDR3 bases: TGTGCCACCAGTGATCCCGGAGCGGGGACCTACAATGAGCAGTTCTTC.

The chain joins TRBV30 to TRBJ2-2; 9 bases agree with TRBD2. V lost 5 bases to trimming and J lost 7 bases; unmatched junction nucleotides: 5. This CDR3 contains 13 residues. Germline V gives CDR1 GTSNPN, CDR2 SVGIG (reference sequence). CDR3 amino acids: CAWETSGDGELFF. The DNA for the CDR3 is TGTGCCTGGGAGACTAGCGGAGACGGGGAGCTGTTTTTT.

The chain employs TRBV29-1 and TRBJ1-2; D remains ambiguous. V lost 5 bases and J lost 2, with 9 bases in between. The CDR3 consists of 12 residues. Germline loops: CDR1 SQVTM, CDR2 ANQGSEA. CDR3 nucleotides: TGCAGCGTTATCGTTCAGAACTATGGCTACACCTTC. Translation: CSVIVQNYGYTF.

The rearrangement uses TRBV9 and TRBJ1-6, with no clear D. The CDR3 totals 14 residues. The V end lost 0 bases, the J end lost 7 bases, and 8 bases lay between the germline ends. CDR1 and CDR2 (germline): SGDLS, YYNGEE. The DNA of the CDR3 is TGTGCCAGCAGCGTAGGTTCAGGCAATTCACCCCTCCACTTT. Protein sequence: CASSVGSGNSPLHF.

V gene TRBV19 combines with J gene TRBJ1-4; D possibly corresponds to TRBD1 (6 bases). The germline gives CDR1 LNHDA, CDR2 SQIVND (reference sequence). The V end lost 4 bases, the J end lost 8 bases, and 11 bases lay between the germline ends. This CDR3 has 13 residues. Here the CDR3 reads CASSKDRNEKLFF. CDR3 DNA sequence: TGTGCCAGTAGTAAAGACAGGAACGAAAAACTGTTTTTT.

The CDR3 DNA reads as TGTGCCAGCAGCCAGCGTCCGGGACTAGCGGGAGCAAATACCGGGGAGCTGTTTTTT. It codes for CASSQRPGLAGANTGELFF. The gene calls are TRBV11-2 and TRBJ2-2; 14 positions agree with TRBD2. V was clipped by 5 bases and J by 5 bases; unmatched bases: 13. The CDR3 totals 19 residues. The germline CDR1 and CDR2 sequences are SGHAT and FQNNGV.

The chain joins TRBV27 to TRBJ2-7; 13 nucleotides match TRBD2. CDR1 and CDR2 (germline): MNHEY, SMNVEV (reference sequence). This CDR3 is built from 15 residues. V lost 5 bases, J lost 4 bases, and 5 bases stayed unmatched. CDR3 in DNA: TGTGCCAGCAGTCCGACGACTAGCGGGAGGTACGAGCAGTACTTC. Translation: CASSPTTSGRYEQYF.